This is a list of T cell receptor beta chains from one sample in a study of OX40 agonist ivuxolimab in advanced cancers. Assay used: immunoSEQ multiplex PCR; TCRdb lists only in-frame clones, some missing. The sample holds more than 45,000 clones, over 75% seen once. Source: CD4+ or CD8+ T cells sorted from blood, taken in a trial of the OX40 agonist ivuxolimab. These receptors were taken from an adult with an advanced solid tumor such as melanoma, head and neck, liver or kidney cancer. The CDR3 runs from the conserved cysteine through the conserved F or W. The order of the fields is D gene, V gene, J gene, CDR3 protein. The D gene is left open where the match is weak.

d_gene: .
v_gene: TRBV6-1
j_gene: TRBJ1-3
CDR3aa: CASSLQPGLDTIYF

d_gene: .
v_gene: TRBV30
j_gene: TRBJ1-2
CDR3aa: CAWSGGRGYTF

d_gene: .
v_gene: TRBV7-6
j_gene: TRBJ1-3
CDR3aa: CASSAFIPGKSGNTIYF

d_gene: .
v_gene: TRBV10-1
j_gene: TRBJ1-1
CDR3aa: CASSEGGAGTEAFF

d_gene: TRBD2
v_gene: TRBV5-4
j_gene: TRBJ2-7
CDR3aa: CASSGGLAGIYEQYF

d_gene: TRBD1
v_gene: TRBV11-3
j_gene: TRBJ2-6
CDR3aa: CASSLGQGTSGANVLTF

d_gene: .
v_gene: TRBV18
j_gene: TRBJ2-2
CDR3aa: CASSPPSTGGELFF

d_gene: .
v_gene: TRBV5-1
j_gene: TRBJ2-7
CDR3aa: CASSYTTAGIEQYF

d_gene: .
v_gene: TRBV7-3
j_gene: TRBJ2-2
CDR3aa: CASSSGSTGELFF

d_gene: TRBD2
v_gene: TRBV30
j_gene: TRBJ2-7
CDR3aa: CAWALAGGAEQYF

d_gene: .
v_gene: TRBV5-1
j_gene: TRBJ1-1
CDR3aa: CASTSGGGFMNTEAFF

d_gene: .
v_gene: TRBV9
j_gene: TRBJ1-3
CDR3aa: CASTRPGPGNTIYF

d_gene: .
v_gene: TRBV28
j_gene: TRBJ1-5
CDR3aa: CASSLGGADNQPQHF

d_gene: .
v_gene: TRBV30
j_gene: TRBJ1-4
CDR3aa: CAWNDLGYGGEKLFF

d_gene: TRBD1
v_gene: TRBV6-1
j_gene: TRBJ2-7
CDR3aa: CASSEAGGRSPQYF

d_gene: .
v_gene: TRBV28
j_gene: TRBJ1-2
CDR3aa: CASSPPGGGGYTF

d_gene: TRBD1
v_gene: TRBV4-1
j_gene: TRBJ1-2
CDR3aa: CASSLPGQGARGYTF

d_gene: TRBD1
v_gene: TRBV12-5
j_gene: TRBJ1-1
CDR3aa: CASGPSGTGGLAFF

d_gene: .
v_gene: TRBV7-2
j_gene: TRBJ2-1
CDR3aa: CASSFRTGFYNEQFF

d_gene: .
v_gene: TRBV28
j_gene: TRBJ1-1
CDR3aa: CASSFYGGNTEAFF

d_gene: TRBD2
v_gene: TRBV7-6
j_gene: TRBJ2-3
CDR3aa: CASSLRAGVSDTQYF

d_gene: .
v_gene: TRBV30
j_gene: TRBJ1-2
CDR3aa: CAWTPGGGSYYGYTF

d_gene: .
v_gene: TRBV6-4
j_gene: TRBJ1-2
CDR3aa: CASSPQGLDGYTF

d_gene: TRBD1
v_gene: TRBV10-1
j_gene: TRBJ2-3
CDR3aa: CASSDPGAGQGRDTQYF

d_gene: TRBD1
v_gene: TRBV18
j_gene: TRBJ1-1
CDR3aa: CASSPEQGPTEAFF

d_gene: TRBD1
v_gene: TRBV5-1
j_gene: TRBJ2-6
CDR3aa: CASSLAQGAAGANVLTF

d_gene: .
v_gene: TRBV30
j_gene: TRBJ2-5
CDR3aa: CAWSVSETQYF

d_gene: .
v_gene: TRBV2
j_gene: TRBJ2-7
CDR3aa: CASSDYEQYF

d_gene: TRBD1
v_gene: TRBV9
j_gene: TRBJ2-7
CDR3aa: CASSLAGTGIYEQYF

d_gene: .
v_gene: TRBV6-5
j_gene: TRBJ2-7
CDR3aa: CASTQGGSSYEQYF

d_gene: .
v_gene: TRBV2
j_gene: TRBJ2-5
CDR3aa: CASSAGGVETQYF

d_gene: TRBD2
v_gene: TRBV30
j_gene: TRBJ2-3
CDR3aa: CAWSLGTSGSYTQYF

d_gene: .
v_gene: TRBV5-1
j_gene: TRBJ2-1
CDR3aa: CASSSVGYNEQFF

d_gene: .
v_gene: TRBV5-1
j_gene: TRBJ2-1
CDR3aa: CASSGGANNNEQFF

d_gene: TRBD1
v_gene: TRBV5-8
j_gene: TRBJ2-3
CDR3aa: CASSSAGQGADTQYF

d_gene: .
v_gene: TRBV6-5
j_gene: TRBJ2-5
CDR3aa: CAISESGETQYF

d_gene: TRBD2
v_gene: TRBV7-2
j_gene: TRBJ2-1
CDR3aa: CASSLGTSNEQFF

d_gene: .
v_gene: TRBV6-6
j_gene: TRBJ1-2
CDR3aa: CASTDLGRGYTF

d_gene: TRBD1
v_gene: TRBV5-8
j_gene: TRBJ1-4
CDR3aa: CASSLTGVEKLFF

d_gene: .
v_gene: TRBV27
j_gene: TRBJ2-1
CDR3aa: CASSTRERVYNEQFF

d_gene: .
v_gene: TRBV11-1
j_gene: TRBJ1-1
CDR3aa: CASSLGQYFEAFF

d_gene: .
v_gene: TRBV10-3
j_gene: TRBJ2-7
CDR3aa: CAIKGESSYEQYF

d_gene: .
v_gene: TRBV30
j_gene: TRBJ2-3
CDR3aa: CAYRVTDTQYF

d_gene: .
v_gene: TRBV5-6
j_gene: TRBJ2-7
CDR3aa: CASSLSPLGYEQYF

d_gene: TRBD1
v_gene: TRBV19
j_gene: TRBJ1-1
CDR3aa: CASSKAGTVLKGNTEAFF